These 6 T cell receptor beta chains were all obtained from the same sample, sequenced in a study of graft-versus-host responses after intestinal transplantation. These TCRs' antigens remain unknown. Using immunoSEQ multiplex PCR, the repertoire was profiled, and TCRdb retains in-frame clones only, with some absent. The table includes roughly 99,000 clones, about 90% detected once. The sample in question was unstimulated CD8+ T cells sorted from spleen or lymph node cells, obtained before transplant. These receptors were obtained from a human donor who was the organ donor for an intestinal transplant.

The rearrangement uses TRBV27 and TRBJ2-3; no clear D gene. V was trimmed by 4 bases and J by 2 bases, leaving 13 bases between them. This CDR3 comprises 15 residues. Germline V lookup: CDR1 MNHEY, CDR2 SMNVEV (reference sequence). The CDR3 nucleotides read TGTGCCAGCAGTTCCAGAGGTGCTATCACAGATACGCAGTATTTT. Its protein product is CASSSRGAITDTQYF.

The chain has TRBV29-1 and TRBJ1-1, with D unresolved. Per the germline V gene, CDR1 is SQVTM and CDR2 is ANQGSEA. The CDR3 extends over 11 amino acids. Between the trimmed V and J ends, which lost 3 bases and 10 bases, there was a span of 12 bases. The CDR3, as DNA: TGCAGCGTTGAGTGTGCCCGGGGAGCTTTCTTT. It codes for CSVECARGAFF.

The rearrangement joins TRBV29-1 to TRBJ1-2; 9 bases agree with TRBD1. CDR3 length equals 15 residues. Germline V lookup: CDR1 SQVTM, CDR2 ANQGSEA. V lost 4 bases, J lost 6 bases, and 12 bases stayed unmatched. CDR3 sequence (DNA): TGCAGCGTTGGGGCTTACTCGGACAGGGGCCATGGCTACACCTTC. Translation gives CSVGAYSDRGHGYTF.

The chain combines TRBV4-2 with TRBJ2-3, with D maybe TRBD2 (5 bases). V dropped 0 bases and J dropped 3 bases, with 25 bases sitting between them. CDR3 size: 20 residues. CDR1 and CDR2 from the germline V gene are LGHNA and YNFKEQ. CDR3 sequence reads: CASSQEGLESGPRGTDTQYF. The CDR3 coding sequence is TGTGCCAGCAGCCAAGAAGGCCTGGAAAGCGGCCCCCGAGGGACAGATACGCAGTATTTT.

The V call is TRBV6-1, the J call TRBJ1-2; 10 positions agree with TRBD1. V shed 7 bases and J 3 bases; nucleotides not matched to a gene: 5. From germline, CDR1 is MNHNS and CDR2 SASEGT. This CDR3 has 14 amino acids. DNA for the CDR3: TGTGCCAGCAATGCCGGACAGGGGGACTATGGCTACACCTTC. This codes for CASNAGQGDYGYTF.

This chain connects TRBV11-2 to TRBJ2-3; weak D call: TRBD1 (5 bases). The CDR3 contains 15 residues. V was cut by 4 bases and J by 2 bases, with 13 bases left in between. Germline lookup yields CDR1 SGHAT and CDR2 FQNNGV. The chain's CDR3 is CASSSTVAHTDTQYF. In DNA form, the CDR3 reads TGTGCCAGCAGCTCGACAGTAGCCCACACAGATACGCAGTATTTT.